These T cell receptor beta chains were read from a single sample in a study of blood T cell repertoires in COVID-19. Generated by immunoSEQ multiplex PCR, the TCRdb table keeps only in-frame clones and is missing some. The table has about 210,000 clones, 84% seen once. The specimen sequenced was peripheral blood. Receptors were obtained from a man aged 45-65 years with active or convalescent COVID-19. CDR3s include the opening cysteine and the closing phenylalanine or tryptophan. D genes are given only for firm matches. Clone size, where shown, is once, few, many, or a class for clones that have expanded.

CDR3 DNA	CDR3 protein	D gene	clone size	V gene	J gene
TGTGCCAGCAGGCTGGAGACAGGGGGCGATCAGCCCCAGCATTTT	CASRLETGGDQPQHF	TRBD1	NA	TRBV2	TRBJ1-5
TGCGCCAGCAGCTTGGCTGGCGGTTCTTCTGAAGCTTTCTTT	CASSLAGGSSEAFF	NA	few	TRBV5-1	TRBJ1-1
TGCGCCAGCAGCTTGGGACTAGCGGGAGGGGAAGATACGCAGTATTTT	CASSLGLAGGEDTQYF	TRBD2	NA	TRBV5-1	TRBJ2-3
TGCGCCAGCAGCCAAGTAGCTGGCACCTACGAGCAGTACTTC	CASSQVAGTYEQYF	NA	NA	TRBV4-3	TRBJ2-7
TGTGCCAGCAGGCGGGACAGTCGAAACACCATATATTTT	CASRRDSRNTIYF	TRBD1	once	TRBV12-3/TRBV12-4	TRBJ1-3
TGTGCCAGCTCACCCCAGGGCCAAGAGACCCAGTACTTC	CASSPQGQETQYF	NA	NA	TRBV18	TRBJ2-5
TGTGCCAGCTCGGGCCAGCCCCAGCATTTT	CASSGQPQHF	NA	NA	TRBV18	TRBJ1-5
TGCAGCGTTACAAAGGGTGTAACATTGTGGGGACAATCGGCAAGAGAGGCTTTCTTT	CSVTKGVTLWGQSAREAFF	NA	NA	TRBV29-1	TRBJ1-1
TGTGCCAGCAGCCCATGGACAGGGCCGAACACCGGGGAGCTGTTTTTT	CASSPWTGPNTGELFF	TRBD1	NA	TRBV7-9	TRBJ2-2
TGCGCCAGCAGTGAGTTCGGGACTAGCGGGCCCACAGATACGCAGTATTTT	CASSEFGTSGPTDTQYF	TRBD2	once	TRBV10-2	TRBJ2-3
TGTGCCAGCAGTTTCCCCCTCAGGAGGATCAACTATGGCTACACCTTC	CASSFPLRRINYGYTF	NA	NA	TRBV28	TRBJ1-2
TGTGCCAGCACCCCGGCTGGGCAGGGGGCCGAGACCCAGTACTTC	CASTPAGQGAETQYF	TRBD1	NA	TRBV7-2	TRBJ2-5
TGTGCCAGCAGCTTGGGGTTTAAGGGCCGGGGTGAGCAGTTCTTC	CASSLGFKGRGEQFF	NA	few	TRBV5-4	TRBJ2-1
TGTGCCAACCGGGACAGGGGGGAGGAAAAACTGTTTTTT	CANRDRGEEKLFF	TRBD1	NA	TRBV2	TRBJ1-4
TGTGCCAGCAGCTTGACAGGGGCCCGCACAGATACGCAGTATTTT	CASSLTGARTDTQYF	TRBD1	once	TRBV7-3	TRBJ2-3
TGCGCCAGCAGCCACGGGACTCCCGGGGACACCGGGGAGCTGTTTTTT	CASSHGTPGDTGELFF	NA	NA	TRBV4-3	TRBJ2-2
TGTGCCACCAAAGGGGAGGGTTCGGGTCAGCCCCAGCATTTT	CATKGEGSGQPQHF	NA	NA	TRBV10-3	TRBJ1-5
TGTGCCACCAGTGATCCACTAGCGGTTTCCTACAATGAGCAGTTCTTC	CATSDPLAVSYNEQFF	TRBD2	NA	TRBV24-1	TRBJ2-1
TGTGCCAGCTCACCCAACGCGGGGGAGGGCGCTGAAGCTTTCTTT	CASSPNAGEGAEAFF	NA	once	TRBV18	TRBJ1-1
TGTGCCAGCAGCCCTATGACTAGCGTCACAGATACGCAGTATTTT	CASSPMTSVTDTQYF	TRBD2	NA	TRBV7-9	TRBJ2-3
TGTGCCAGCAGTAACAGGGGGAGCACCGGGGAGCTGTTTTTT	CASSNRGSTGELFF	TRBD1	NA	TRBV6-5	TRBJ2-2
TGCGCCAGCAGCCAAGAACTCGGACTAGCGGGAGGTAGGAGGGAGACCCAGTACTTC	CASSQELGLAGGRRETQYF	TRBD2	NA	TRBV4-1	TRBJ2-5
TGTGCCAGCAGTTTAGACCCTCGGGACAGGGACTGGACAGATACGCAGTATTTT	CASSLDPRDRDWTDTQYF	TRBD1	NA	TRBV28	TRBJ2-3
TGTGCCAGCAGTCTCCCTCGTTGGGCGGGGGACACCGGGGAGCTGTTTTTT	CASSLPRWAGDTGELFF	TRBD2	NA	TRBV27	TRBJ2-2
TGCGCCAGCAGCTTGGGGGTAGCGGGGGCCTCGTCAGATACGCAGTATTTT	CASSLGVAGASSDTQYF	TRBD2	NA	TRBV5-1	TRBJ2-3
TGCGCCAGCAGCCAAGTAGGACTAGCTCCCCCGATCTTC	CASSQVGLAPPIF	TRBD2	NA	TRBV4-1	TRBJ2-1
TGTGCCAGCAGGCCTGGACTGAACTATGGCTACACCTTC	CASRPGLNYGYTF	NA	NA	TRBV28	TRBJ1-2
TGTGCCAGCAGCCCGCCAGGGAGGGCGAGGGCTGAAGCTTTCTTT	CASSPPGRARAEAFF	NA	NA	TRBV7-9	TRBJ1-1
TGTGCCAGTAGTACATATAGCGGAAGCACAGATACGCAGTATTTT	CASSTYSGSTDTQYF	NA	NA	TRBV19	TRBJ2-3
TGCGCCAGCAGCCAAGCCCGGTACAATGAGCAGTTCTTC	CASSQARYNEQFF	NA	NA	TRBV4-3	TRBJ2-1
TGCGCCAGCAGCTTGGCGACAGGGGACACCGGGGAGCTGTTTTTT	CASSLATGDTGELFF	TRBD1	NA	TRBV5-1	TRBJ2-2
TGTGCCAGCCGAAATTCAGGCTCTGGAAACACCATATATTTT	CASRNSGSGNTIYF	NA	NA	TRBV18	TRBJ1-3
TGTGCCAGCAGTTTGGGGACTAGCGGCTACAATGAGCAGTTCTTC	CASSLGTSGYNEQFF	TRBD2	NA	TRBV28	TRBJ2-1
TGTGCCAGCAGTTACAGAAGGGGCAGTTCGAACACCGGGGAGCTGTTTTTT	CASSYRRGSSNTGELFF	NA	NA	TRBV6-2/TRBV6-3	TRBJ2-2
TGTGCCAGCAGGCCAAGACCCGGGACAGTCCTCTACGAGCAGTACTTC	CASRPRPGTVLYEQYF	TRBD1	NA	TRBV2	TRBJ2-7
TGTGCCAGCAGTCCCTCAGAGTCGGGAGGGGCAGATACGCAGTATTTT	CASSPSESGGADTQYF	TRBD2	NA	TRBV28	TRBJ2-3
TGTGCCAGCAGCTTGTTGGACAGTACGGTCTCTGAAAAACTGTTTTTT	CASSLLDSTVSEKLFF	NA	NA	TRBV7-9	TRBJ1-4
TGTGCCAGCAGTGGTGGCAGGGGGTTCTACCACGAGCAGTACTTC	CASSGGRGFYHEQYF	TRBD1	NA	TRBV2	TRBJ2-7
TGCGCCAGCAGCGCCTACAGGGGAATGAACACTGAAGCTTTCTTT	CASSAYRGMNTEAFF	TRBD1	NA	TRBV4-1	TRBJ1-1
TGTGCCAGCAGCTTATGGCTCCCGGGCGGGGGAAATGAGCAGTTCTTC	CASSLWLPGGGNEQFF	TRBD2	NA	TRBV7-8	TRBJ2-1
TGTGCCACCAGCAGAGAACCGGGCAGGGGCTTCGGGGAGCTGTTTTTT	CATSREPGRGFGELFF	NA	NA	TRBV15	TRBJ2-2
TGTGCCAGCAGCTTAATGGGGGGAAAAGCTTTCTTT	CASSLMGGKAFF	NA	NA	TRBV7-2	TRBJ1-1
TGTGCCAGCAGTTCGTTCAGTGTCGGGAATCGGGGCTACACCTTC	CASSSFSVGNRGYTF	NA	once	TRBV27	TRBJ1-2
TGTGCCAGCGTGGGACAGGGGACAGGGACCCTCCACTTT	CASVGQGTGTLHF	TRBD1	NA	TRBV2	TRBJ1-6
TGTGCCAGCAGCCCATTTGGGGCAGCGTCCAATGAGCAGTTCTTC	CASSPFGAASNEQFF	NA	NA	TRBV7-2	TRBJ2-1
TGTGCCAGCAGCTTAGGTGGGGGGACTGAAGCTTTCTTT	CASSLGGGTEAFF	NA	NA	TRBV7-3	TRBJ1-1
TGTGCCAGCAGTGAATGGGGGCAGGACCCTAATTCACCCCTCCACTTT	CASSEWGQDPNSPLHF	NA	few	TRBV6-1	TRBJ1-6
TGTGCCAGCAGCGCCAGGGGGTTGTATGGCTACACCTTC	CASSARGLYGYTF	TRBD1	NA	TRBV5-8	TRBJ1-2
TGCGCCAGCAGCGTCAACTCAAACGGGTACAGGCAATCCTACGAGCAGTACTTC	CASSVNSNGYRQSYEQYF	NA	once	TRBV5-1	TRBJ2-7
TGTGCCAGCTCACCGATTGGAGCAACTCGTAACTATGGCTACACCTTC	CASSPIGATRNYGYTF	NA	NA	TRBV18	TRBJ1-2
TGCGCCAGCGCAATAGAACCACAGGGCCGGGGTGAAAAACTGTTTTTT	CASAIEPQGRGEKLFF	NA	NA	TRBV5-1	TRBJ1-4
TGTGCCAGCAGCCAATATCAGGGTATTTCAGGGGTCGGTTTACGGGAGACCCAGTACTTC	CASSQYQGISGVGLRETQYF	NA	NA	TRBV3-1/TRBV3-2	TRBJ2-5